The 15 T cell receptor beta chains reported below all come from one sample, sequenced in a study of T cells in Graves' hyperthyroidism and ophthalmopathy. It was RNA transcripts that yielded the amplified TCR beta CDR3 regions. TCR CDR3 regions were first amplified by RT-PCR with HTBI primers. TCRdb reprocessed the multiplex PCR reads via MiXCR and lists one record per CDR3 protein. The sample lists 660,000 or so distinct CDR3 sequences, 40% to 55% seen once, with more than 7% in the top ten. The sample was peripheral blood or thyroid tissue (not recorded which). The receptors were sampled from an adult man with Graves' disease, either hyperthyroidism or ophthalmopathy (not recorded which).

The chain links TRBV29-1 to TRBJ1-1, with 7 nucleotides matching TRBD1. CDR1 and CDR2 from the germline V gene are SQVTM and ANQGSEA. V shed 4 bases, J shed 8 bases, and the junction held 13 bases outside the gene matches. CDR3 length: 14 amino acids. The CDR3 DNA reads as TGCAGCGTTGCAGGGTTTGGACAGGTGAGCGAAGCTTTCTTT. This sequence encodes CSVAGFGQVSEAFF.

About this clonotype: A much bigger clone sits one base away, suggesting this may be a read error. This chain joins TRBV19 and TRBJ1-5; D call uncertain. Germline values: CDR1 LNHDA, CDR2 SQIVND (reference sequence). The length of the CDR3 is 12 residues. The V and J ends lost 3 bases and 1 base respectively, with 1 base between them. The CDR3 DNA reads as TGTGCCAGTAGTATGAGCAATCAGCCCCAGCATTTT. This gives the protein CASSMSNQPQHF.

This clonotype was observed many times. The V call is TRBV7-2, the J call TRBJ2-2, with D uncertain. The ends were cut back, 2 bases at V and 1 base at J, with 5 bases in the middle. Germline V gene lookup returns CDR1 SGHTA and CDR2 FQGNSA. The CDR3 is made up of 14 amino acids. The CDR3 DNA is TGTGCCAGCAGCTTACTGGGGAACACCGGGGAGCTGTTTTTT. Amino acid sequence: CASSLLGNTGELFF.

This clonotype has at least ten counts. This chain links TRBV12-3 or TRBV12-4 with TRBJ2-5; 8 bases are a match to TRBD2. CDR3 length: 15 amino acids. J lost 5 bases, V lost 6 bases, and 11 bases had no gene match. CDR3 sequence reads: CASSPRTSWDETQYF. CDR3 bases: TGTGCCAGCAGCCCCCGGACTAGCTGGGATGAGACCCAGTACTTC.

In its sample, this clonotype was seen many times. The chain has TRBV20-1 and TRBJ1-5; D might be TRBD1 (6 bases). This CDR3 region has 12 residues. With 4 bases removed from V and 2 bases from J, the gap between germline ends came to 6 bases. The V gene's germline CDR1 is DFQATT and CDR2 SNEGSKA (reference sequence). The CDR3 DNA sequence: TGCAGTGCTAAGGGGGGCAATCAGCCCCAGCATTTT. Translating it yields CSAKGGNQPQHF.

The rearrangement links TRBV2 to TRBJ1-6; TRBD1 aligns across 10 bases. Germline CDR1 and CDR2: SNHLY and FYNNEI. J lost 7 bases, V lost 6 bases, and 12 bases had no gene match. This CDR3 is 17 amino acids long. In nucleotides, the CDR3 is TGTGCCAGCAGCGAGAGTCTATCGGGACAGGGGAATTCACCCCTCCACTTT. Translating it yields CASSESLSGQGNSPLHF. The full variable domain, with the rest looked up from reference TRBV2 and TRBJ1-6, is EPEVTQTPSHQVTQMGQEVILRCVPISNHLYFYWYRQILGQKVEFLVSFYNNEISEKSEIFDDQFSVERPDGSNFTLKIRSTKLEDSAMYFCASSESLSGQGNSPLHFGNGTRLTVT.

This CDR3 is CASSAQDGGSYEQYF. CDR3 DNA sequence: TGTGCCAGCAGTGCTCAGGACGGCGGGTCCTACGAGCAGTACTTC. V is TRBV25-1 and J is TRBJ2-7; D may be TRBD2 (5 bases). V shed 4 bases and J shed 1 base, with 14 bases lying between them. The germline CDR1 and CDR2 sequences are MGHDK and SYGVNS. This CDR3 spans 15 amino acids.

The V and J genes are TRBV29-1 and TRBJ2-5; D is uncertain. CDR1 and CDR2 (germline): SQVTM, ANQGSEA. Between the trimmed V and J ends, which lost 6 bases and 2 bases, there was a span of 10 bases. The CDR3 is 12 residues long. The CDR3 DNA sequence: TGCAGCGTAGCTCCTACTCAAGAGACCCAGTACTTC. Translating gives CSVAPTQETQYF.

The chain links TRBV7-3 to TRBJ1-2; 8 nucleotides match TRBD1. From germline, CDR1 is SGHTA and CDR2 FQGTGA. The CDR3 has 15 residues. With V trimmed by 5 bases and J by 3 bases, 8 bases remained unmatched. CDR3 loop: CASSPTPGGDYGYTF. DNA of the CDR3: TGTGCCAGCAGCCCTACTCCAGGGGGCGACTATGGCTACACCTTC.

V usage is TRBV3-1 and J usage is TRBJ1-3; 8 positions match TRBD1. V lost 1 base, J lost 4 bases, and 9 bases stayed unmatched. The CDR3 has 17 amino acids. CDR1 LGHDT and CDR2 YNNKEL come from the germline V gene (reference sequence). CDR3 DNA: TGTGCCAGCAGCCAAGGGATCAGGGGACAGGTCGGAAACACCATATATTTT. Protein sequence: CASSQGIRGQVGNTIYF.

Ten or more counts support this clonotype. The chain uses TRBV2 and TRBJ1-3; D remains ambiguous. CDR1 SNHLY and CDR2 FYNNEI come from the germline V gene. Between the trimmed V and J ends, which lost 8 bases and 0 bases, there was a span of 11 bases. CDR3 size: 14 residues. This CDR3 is CASEHGSSGNTIYF. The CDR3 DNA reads TGTGCCAGCGAACACGGGTCCTCTGGAAACACCATATATTTT.

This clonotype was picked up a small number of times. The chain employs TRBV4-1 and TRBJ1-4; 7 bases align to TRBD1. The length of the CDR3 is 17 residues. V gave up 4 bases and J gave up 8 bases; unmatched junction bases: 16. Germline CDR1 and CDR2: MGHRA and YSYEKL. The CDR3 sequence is CASSPQTGQTIMEKLFF. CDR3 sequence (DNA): TGCGCCAGCAGCCCTCAGACGGGACAGACTATAATGGAAAAACTGTTTTTT.

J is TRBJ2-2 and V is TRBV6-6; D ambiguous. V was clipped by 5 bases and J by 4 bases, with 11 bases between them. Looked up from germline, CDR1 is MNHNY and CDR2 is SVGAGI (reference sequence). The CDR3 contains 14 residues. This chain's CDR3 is CASSPSGFTGELFF. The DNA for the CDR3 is TGTGCCAGCAGTCCTTCCGGGTTCACCGGGGAGCTGTTTTTT.

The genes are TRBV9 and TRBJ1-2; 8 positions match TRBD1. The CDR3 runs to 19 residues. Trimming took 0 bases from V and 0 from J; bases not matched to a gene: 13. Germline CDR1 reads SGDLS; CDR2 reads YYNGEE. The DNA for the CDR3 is TGTGCCAGCAGCGTAGCGTCGGGGCAGGGGGCCGCACCTAACTATGGCTACACCTTC. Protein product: CASSVASGQGAAPNYGYTF.

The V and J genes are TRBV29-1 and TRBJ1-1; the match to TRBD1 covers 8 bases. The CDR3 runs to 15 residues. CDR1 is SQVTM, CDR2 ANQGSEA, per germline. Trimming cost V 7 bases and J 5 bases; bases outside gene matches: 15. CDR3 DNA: TGCAGCGCCCGCAGGGGGCCAGGGAGTAATACTGAAGCTTTCTTT. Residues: CSARRGPGSNTEAFF. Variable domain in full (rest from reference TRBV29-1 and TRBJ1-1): SAVISQKPSRDICQRGTSLTIQCQVDSQVTMMFWYRQQPGQSLTLIATANQGSEATYESGFVIDKFPISRPNLTFSTLTVSNMSPEDSSIYLCSARRGPGSNTEAFFGQGTRLTVV.